The 23 T cell receptor beta chains given below trace back to one sample, sequenced in a study of cytotoxic CD8 clonotypes in ibrutinib-treated CLL (TCRdb year 2021). The label giving this sample's time point can be read as: approximately 2 years on ibrutinib. Libraries were constructed by the immunoSEQ multiplex PCR assay. TCRdb's version of the immuneACCESS table is confined to in-frame rearrangements and falls short of the full clone set. An unresolved V gene accounts for under half of the shortfall where checked; the remainder is of unknown origin. For this sample the table gives 110,000 to 150,000 clones, of which 60% to 85% were detected only once. Of the sample, around 4.9% is held by the ten largest clones. Source: PBMCs, taken after 24 months of ibrutinib treatment. The receptors come from a human donor with chronic lymphocytic leukemia.

This clone was detected only a few times. The rearrangement joins TRBV27 to TRBJ1-5; D remains unclear. Germline values: CDR1 MNHEY, CDR2 SMNVEV (reference sequence). The CDR3 runs to 14 residues. The V end was cut by 5 bases, the J end by 4 bases, with 12 bases between. DNA for the CDR3: TGTGCCAGCAGTGAAGCCACTCCGAATCAGCCCCAGCATTTT. This sequence encodes CASSEATPNQPQHF.

The chain recombines TRBV10-2 with TRBJ1-1, with no clear D. This CDR3 region has 11 residues. Between the trimmed V and J ends, which lost 4 bases and 8 bases, there was a span of 8 bases. Germline values: CDR1 WSHSY, CDR2 SAAADI. The CDR3 loop reads CASSAAGEAFF. In DNA, the CDR3 is TGCGCCAGCAGTGCTGCCGGGGAAGCTTTCTTT.

DNA for the CDR3: TGTGCCAGCAGCCAGGCTAACAGGGTTGAAAAACTGTTTTTT. It is translated as CASSQANRVEKLFF. The chain combines TRBV4-2 with TRBJ1-4; D is perhaps TRBD1 (6 bases). The CDR3 consists of 14 residues. Germline V gives CDR1 LGHNA, CDR2 YNFKEQ. Between the trimmed V and J ends, which lost 3 bases and 7 bases, there was a span of 12 bases.

The sample holds many counts of this clone. This chain links TRBV28 with TRBJ2-7; no definite D call. This CDR3 is built from 10 residues. Trimming removed 6 bases at V and 3 bases at J, with 3 bases between. CDR1 is MDHEN and CDR2 is SYDVKM in the germline V gene. The CDR3 is CASSRYEQYF. CDR3 bases: TGTGCCAGCAGCCGCTACGAGCAGTACTTC.

The V call is TRBV11-1, the J call TRBJ2-3; 9 bases line up with TRBD2. Trimming cost V 5 bases and J 14 bases; bases outside gene matches: 11. The CDR3 is made up of 13 amino acids. Germline loops: CDR1 SGHAT, CDR2 FQDESV (reference sequence). The DNA of the CDR3 is TGTGCCAGCAGCCGAGCGGGGGGCTCCCCGGGGTATTTT. As protein: CASSRAGGSPGYF.

This chain uses TRBV5-1 with TRBJ2-3, with 7 bases that match TRBD1. Germline V gene data show CDR1 as SGHRS and CDR2 as YFSETQ. V trimming: 4 bases; J trimming: 2 bases; junction bases outside the gene matches: 4. This CDR3 region has 14 residues. This CDR3 is CASSQTGATDTQYF. In DNA form, the CDR3 reads TGCGCCAGCAGCCAAACAGGGGCCACAGATACGCAGTATTTT.

The CDR3 nucleotides read TGTGCCAGCGGACAGGGGACCGGGGCCAACGTCCTGACTTTC. This sequence encodes CASGQGTGANVLTF. This chain connects TRBV11-1 to TRBJ2-6; 9 positions agree with TRBD1. Losses at the gene ends were 8 bases for V and 4 bases for J; bases not matched to a gene: 3. CDR1 and CDR2 (germline): SGHAT, FQDESV (reference sequence). The CDR3 spans 14 residues.

The chain links TRBV7-6 to TRBJ2-1, with 8 bases identical to TRBD2. The V and J ends lost 7 bases and 6 bases, in that order; junction bases with no gene match: 11. The CDR3 covers 15 residues. CDR1 and CDR2 from the germline V gene are SGHVS and FNYEAQ. The CDR3 sequence: CASTPSAGASNEQFF. As DNA, the CDR3 is TGTGCCAGCACCCCATCAGCGGGAGCTTCCAATGAGCAGTTCTTC.

This clone occurred a few times. This chain uses TRBV2 with TRBJ2-7, with a tentative D call TRBD1 (5 bases). From germline, CDR1 is SNHLY and CDR2 FYNNEI. The CDR3 spans 12 residues. Trimming took off 6 bases at V and 3 bases at J, with 9 bases between the two ends. CDR3 in DNA: TGTGCCAGCAGGGACACGAGCTACGAGCAGTACTTC. It is translated as CASRDTSYEQYF.

This clone occurred once. This rearrangement joins TRBV5-1 to TRBJ1-3; tentative D call: TRBD1 (6 bases). CDR3 length: 15 residues. CDR1 is SGHRS, CDR2 YFSETQ, per germline. The V end was cut by 4 bases, the J end by 3 bases, with 14 bases between. CDR3 amino acids: CASSLDGGLGNTIYF. The CDR3 DNA is TGCGCCAGCAGCCTTGATGGGGGCCTTGGAAACACCATATATTTT. The complete variable domain, with remaining parts taken from reference TRBV5-1 and TRBJ1-3, reads KAGVTQTPRYLIKTRGQQVTLSCSPISGHRSVSWYQQTPGQGLQFLFEYFSETQRNKGNFPGRFSGRQFSNSRSEMNVSTLELGDSALYLCASSLDGGLGNTIYFGEGSWLTVV.

The V gene is TRBV9, the J gene TRBJ2-3, with TRBD2 as a possible D gene (7 bases). Germline lookup yields CDR1 SGDLS and CDR2 YYNGEE. The CDR3 consists of 15 residues. Trimming took off 6 bases at V and 2 bases at J, with 16 bases between the two ends. CDR3 coding DNA: TGTGCCAGCACCCCGGGGGGCCGAACCACAGATACGCAGTATTTT. The encoded protein is CASTPGGRTTDTQYF. The full variable domain, its missing parts supplied by reference TRBV9 and TRBJ2-3, is DSGVTQTPKHLITATGQRVTLRCSPRSGDLSVYWYQQSLDQGLQFLIQYYNGEERAKGNILERFSAQQFPDLHSELNLSSLELGDSALYFCASTPGGRTTDTQYFGPGTRLTVL.

The CDR3 DNA reads as TGTGCCAGCAGCTTGACTAGCTCGGCCGAGCAGTACTTC. Protein sequence: CASSLTSSAEQYF. This chain links TRBV11-2 with TRBJ2-7; 7 positions match TRBD2. CDR3 size: 13 residues. V trimming: 3 bases; J trimming: 6 bases; junction bases outside the gene matches: 5. CDR1 is SGHAT and CDR2 is FQNNGV in the germline V gene. The whole variable domain, filled in from reference TRBV11-2 and TRBJ2-7, reads EAGVAQSPRYKIIEKRQSVAFWCNPISGHATLYWYQQILGQGPKLLIQFQNNGVVDDSQLPKDRFSAERLKGVDSTLKIQPAKLEDSAVYLCASSLTSSAEQYFGPGTRLTVT.

The rearrangement links TRBV30 to TRBJ1-4, with TRBD1 identical over 9 bases. Germline V lookup: CDR1 GTSNPN, CDR2 SVGIG (reference sequence). The CDR3 consists of 14 residues. Trimming took 2 bases from V and 7 from J; bases not matched to a gene: 5. The CDR3 nucleotides are TGTGCCTGGAGTTGGGACAGGGTGTTTGAAAAACTGTTTTTT. This codes for CAWSWDRVFEKLFF.

This sequence joins TRBV19 and TRBJ1-3; 7 bases fit TRBD1. V gave up 5 bases and J gave up 10 bases; unmatched junction bases: 5. This CDR3 has 12 amino acids. CDR1 is LNHDA and CDR2 is SQIVND in the germline V gene (reference sequence). The CDR3 reads CASSPQGGTIYF. DNA of the CDR3: TGTGCCAGTAGTCCCCAGGGGGGAACCATATATTTT.

There are a few counts of this clone. This chain joins TRBV28 and TRBJ1-2; TRBD1 agrees at 8 bases. Germline values: CDR1 MDHEN, CDR2 SYDVKM. The CDR3 has 12 residues. The V gene end was trimmed by 11 bases and the J gene end by 3 bases; junction bases not matched to a gene: 5. The CDR3 nucleotides read TGTGCCGCCCAGGGGGCTGACTATGGCTACACCTTC. As protein: CAAQGADYGYTF.

This clone has more than one count but fewer than ten. This rearrangement joins TRBV10-2 to TRBJ2-1; D is possibly TRBD2 (7 bases). V lost 8 bases to trimming and J lost 5 bases, with 19 bases between them. There are 15 residues in the CDR3. CDR1 and CDR2 (germline): WSHSY, SAAADI. The CDR3: CASRVRGRGHNEQFF. The CDR3 nucleotides are TGCGCCAGCCGGGTGAGGGGGAGGGGACACAATGAGCAGTTCTTC.

This clone was observed at least ten times. The chain has TRBV28 and TRBJ2-7; D could derive from TRBD1 or TRBD2 (6 bases each). The CDR3 covers 15 residues. Germline V gene sequence: CDR1 MDHEN, CDR2 SYDVKM. V was shortened by 6 bases and J by 7 bases, with 22 bases between the two germline ends. The CDR3 is CASRTRGTLGGEQYF. CDR3 bases: TGTGCCAGCAGAACCCGCGGGACACTTGGGGGGGAGCAGTACTTC.

The V call is TRBV7-2, the J call TRBJ2-5; no reliable D call. Trimming pared 2 bases from V and 5 bases from J, leaving 15 bases between. Germline CDR1 is SGHTA and CDR2 is FQGNSA. This CDR3 has 15 amino acids. CDR3 protein: CASSLFGWARETQYF. CDR3 nucleotide sequence: TGTGCCAGCAGCTTATTCGGGTGGGCTCGGGAGACCCAGTACTTC.

The rearrangement uses TRBV7-3 and TRBJ2-1, with a tentative D call TRBD1 (5 bases). Germline CDR1 reads SGHTA; CDR2 reads FQGTGA. The CDR3 sequence is 14 residues long. V was trimmed by 5 bases and J by 0 bases, leaving 8 bases between them. In DNA form, the CDR3 reads TGTGCCAGCAGCCCCCAGGGCTCCTACAATGAGCAGTTCTTC. Its translation is CASSPQGSYNEQFF.

The rearrangement uses TRBV7-2 and TRBJ2-5; D gene unclear. The germline gives CDR1 SGHTA, CDR2 FQGNSA. The CDR3 sequence is 14 residues long. V lost 0 bases to trimming and J lost 5 bases, with 10 bases between them. The CDR3 loop is CASSLAATGETQYF. The CDR3 DNA reads as TGTGCCAGCAGCTTAGCTGCCACCGGCGAGACCCAGTACTTC.

The V call is TRBV7-2, the J call TRBJ2-5; possibly TRBD2 for D (6 bases). There are 14 residues in the CDR3. In germline, CDR1 is SGHTA, CDR2 FQGNSA. Trimming took off 1 base at V and 2 bases at J, with 8 bases between the two ends. CDR3 sequence: CASSLEAGQETQYF. The CDR3 DNA sequence: TGTGCCAGCAGCTTAGAGGCGGGACAAGAGACCCAGTACTTC.

The CDR3 reads CASSLSDGPYGYTF. The CDR3 nucleotides are TGCGCCAGCAGCTTGTCGGACGGCCCCTATGGCTACACCTTC. This chain uses TRBV5-1 with TRBJ1-2; D is ambiguous. Trimming pared 1 base from V and 4 bases from J, leaving 11 bases between. Germline V gives CDR1 SGHRS, CDR2 YFSETQ. The CDR3 sequence is 14 residues long.

This clone was counted only a few times. This chain connects TRBV4-2 to TRBJ1-2; 8 bases line up with TRBD1. The CDR3 runs 15 residues. Germline assignment: CDR1 LGHNA and CDR2 YNFKEQ. V gave up 0 bases and J gave up 4 bases; unmatched junction bases: 4. The DNA for the CDR3 is TGTGCCAGCAGCCAAGATCAGGGGGCTGGCTATGGCTACACCTTC. This gives the protein CASSQDQGAGYGYTF.